The 13 T cell receptor beta chains presented below share a single source sample, sequenced in a study of shared clonotypes between healthy human individuals. Assay used: immunoSEQ multiplex PCR; TCRdb lists only in-frame clones, some missing. The repertoire includes roughly 2.5 million clones, just over 90% of them detected once, and roughly 0.14% sits in the top ten. The source material was naive CD4+ T cells sorted from blood. Subset here: CD45RA+ positively selected. These receptors were obtained from a man younger than 35 in good health.

This clone was seen just once. The chain carries TRBV6-1 and TRBJ2-7; 8 bases agree with TRBD2. The germline V gene has CDR1 MNHNS and CDR2 SASEGT. V was clipped by 4 bases and J by 4 bases; unmatched bases: 9. The CDR3 consists of 15 residues. CDR3 sequence (DNA): TGTGCCAGCAGTGCCCGGGGGGGGGATGAGTACGAGCAGTACTTC. Encoded protein: CASSARGGDEYEQYF.

This chain links TRBV10-3 with TRBJ2-5; 7 bases match TRBD2. The V gene end was trimmed by 0 bases and the J gene end by 5 bases; junction bases not matched to a gene: 3. CDR3 size: 14 residues. Germline values: CDR1 ENHRY, CDR2 SYGVKD. CDR3 DNA: TGTGCCATCAGTGAGTCGACTAGCACCGAGACCCAGTACTTC. Translated: CAISESTSTETQYF.

The rearrangement links TRBV7-8 to TRBJ2-5, with TRBD2 matching 12 bases. V trimming: 6 bases; J trimming: 2 bases; junction bases outside the gene matches: 7. This CDR3 region has 16 residues. Germline V CDR1 and CDR2: SGHVS, FQNEAQ. CDR3 DNA: TGTGCCAGCAGTTACGGACTAGCGGGGCTACAAGAGACCCAGTACTTC. This codes for CASSYGLAGLQETQYF. The variable domain in full, completed from reference TRBV7-8 and TRBJ2-5, reads GAGVSQSPRYKVAKRGQDVALRCDPISGHVSLFWYQQALGQGPEFLTYFQNEAQLDKSGLPSDRFFAERPEGSVSTLKIQRTQQEDSAVYLCASSYGLAGLQETQYFGPGTRLLVL.

This clone has a single count. The genes are TRBV6-6 and TRBJ2-7, with TRBD1 as a possible D gene (6 bases). The germline gives CDR1 MNHNY, CDR2 SVGAGI (reference sequence). This CDR3 is 13 amino acids long. Trimming cost V 5 bases and J 7 bases, with 15 bases left between them. The CDR3 region is CASSRTGSGEQYF. The CDR3 region has the DNA TGTGCCAGCAGTCGAACAGGGTCGGGGGAGCAGTACTTC.

V gene TRBV13 combines with J gene TRBJ1-3, with D uncertain. Per the germline V gene, CDR1 is PRHDT and CDR2 is FYEKMQ (reference sequence). This CDR3 is 14 amino acids long. The V and J ends lost 2 bases and 2 bases respectively, with 7 bases between them. The chain's CDR3 is CASSLSSTGNTIYF. The CDR3 region has the DNA TGTGCCAGCAGCTTAAGCTCCACTGGAAACACCATATATTTT.

The CDR3 DNA reads as TGTGCCAGCAGGAAACCGGGACTATTCCTTTCTCGCACAGATACGCAGTATTTT. Its translation: CASRKPGLFLSRTDTQYF. The V call is TRBV2, the J call TRBJ2-3; 7 bases line up with TRBD2. The germline V gene encodes CDR1 SNHLY and CDR2 FYNNEI. This CDR3 spans 18 amino acids. The trim removed 6 bases at V and 1 base at J, leaving 16 bases unmatched.

The genes are TRBV7-2 and TRBJ1-2, with D tentatively TRBD1 (5 bases). Trimming removed 4 bases from V and 8 bases from J, with 20 bases in between. Germline values: CDR1 SGHTA, CDR2 FQGNSA. The CDR3 totals 15 residues. The CDR3 sequence: CASSSEGSPLSGYTF. The CDR3 region has the DNA TGTGCCAGCAGCTCGGAGGGGTCTCCCTTATCCGGCTACACCTTC.

The chain links TRBV25-1 to TRBJ1-6; 7 bases map to TRBD1. This CDR3 comprises 16 residues. V gave up 4 bases and J gave up 7 bases; unmatched junction bases: 10. The germline gives CDR1 MGHDK, CDR2 SYGVNS. CDR3 sequence reads: CASSAALTGYNSPLHF. The CDR3 region has the DNA TGTGCCAGCAGTGCCGCCCTGACAGGGTACAATTCACCCCTCCACTTT.

V and J are TRBV4-1 and TRBJ1-2; D is perhaps TRBD1 (5 bases). This CDR3 has 14 residues. The V gene lost 0 bases and the J gene lost 8 bases, with 13 bases spanning the gap. CDR1 is MGHRA, CDR2 YSYEKL, per germline. In nucleotides, the CDR3 is TGCGCCAGCAGCCAAGATCAAAGGGGACGGGGCTACACCTTC. Its translation: CASSQDQRGRGYTF.

A remark on this clone: Additional DNA sequences in this sample encode the identical CDR3. The rearrangement links TRBV11-3 to TRBJ2-3; the match to TRBD2 covers 8 bases. This CDR3 is 17 amino acids long. The germline CDR1 and CDR2 sequences are SGHNT and YENEEA. V shed 1 base, J shed 0 bases, and the junction held 6 bases outside the gene matches. In DNA, the CDR3 is TGTGCCAGCAGCTTAGGAACTAGCGGAGGAAGCACAGATACGCAGTATTTT. Amino acids: CASSLGTSGGSTDTQYF.

This rearrangement joins TRBV19 to TRBJ1-1; D may be TRBD1 (6 bases). The CDR3 loop spans 15 amino acids. The V end lost 3 bases, the J end lost 1 base, and 12 bases lay between the germline ends. CDR1 LNHDA and CDR2 SQIVND come from the germline V gene (reference sequence). In DNA, the CDR3 is TGTGCCAGTAGTATTTATCTACAGGGGAACACTGAAGCTTTCTTT. This sequence encodes CASSIYLQGNTEAFF. The whole variable domain, filled in from reference TRBV19 and TRBJ1-1, reads DGGITQSPKYLFRKEGQNVTLSCEQNLNHDAMYWYRQDPGQGLRLIYYSQIVNDFQKGDIAEGYSVSREKKESFPLTVTSAQKNPTAFYLCASSIYLQGNTEAFFGQGTRLTVV.

The chain carries TRBV7-2 and TRBJ1-1, with 9 nucleotides matching TRBD1. The CDR3 loop spans 15 amino acids. J was trimmed by 4 bases and V by 1 base; bases with no gene match: 4. Germline V gene data show CDR1 as SGHTA and CDR2 as FQGNSA. The CDR3 spells CASSLGGQGGTEAFF. DNA of the CDR3: TGTGCCAGCAGCTTAGGGGGACAGGGCGGCACTGAAGCTTTCTTT. Together with reference TRBV7-2 and TRBJ1-1, the CDR3 gives the full variable domain: GAGVSQSPSNKVTEKGKDVELRCDPISGHTALYWYRQSLGQGLEFLIYFQGNSAPDKSGLPSDRFSAERTGGSVSTLTIQRTQQEDSAVYLCASSLGGQGGTEAFFGQGTRLTVV.

The rearrangement links TRBV9 to TRBJ2-7; tentatively, D is TRBD1 (5 bases). Germline-derived CDR1 and CDR2 are SGDLS and YYNGEE. Trimming shortened V by 3 bases and J by 4 bases, and 5 bases separated the two germline ends. The CDR3 spans 11 residues. CDR3 residues: CASSGQYEQYF. The CDR3 DNA sequence: TGTGCCAGCAGCGGACAGTACGAGCAGTACTTC.